This T cell receptor (beta chain) was identified in a study of Ad26.COV2.S vaccination and SARS-CoV-2 variants. The study's findings and limits: Measurement of non-spike TCR breadth gave similar results in vaccine and placebo recipients. The TCR breadth and depth analyses may have understated or missed part of the total T cell responses.

This clone has more than one count but fewer than ten. Its antigen is not known. Losses at the gene ends were 7 bases for V and 0 bases for J; bases not matched to a gene: 6. The germline V gene encodes CDR1 MNHEY and CDR2 SVGAGI. This CDR3 is built from 15 residues. TCRdb's table, derived via immunoSEQ multiplex PCR, lists solely in-frame clones and lacks some. The sample lists hundreds of thousands of clones; around 87% were seen once. As for treatment: roughly 19 received Ad26.COV2.S at low or high dose, single or two shots; about five received placebo; per-sample allocation not given. All samples were drawn on day 63, counting from the first vaccine or placebo injection. Vaccine was an Ad26 vector expressing Wuhan-strain SARS-CoV-2 spike.

Sequenced material: peripheral blood, taken in a trial of Ad26.COV2.S vaccine versus placebo. The chain joins TRBV6-5 to TRBJ1-5; 7 nucleotides match TRBD1. This clonotype was obtained from a person between 18 and 65 years old who received the Ad26.COV2.S COVID-19 vaccine or a placebo. CDR3 protein: CASTDGQVSNQPQHF. The CDR3 bases are TGTGCCAGCACCGATGGACAGGTTAGCAATCAGCCCCAGCATTTT.